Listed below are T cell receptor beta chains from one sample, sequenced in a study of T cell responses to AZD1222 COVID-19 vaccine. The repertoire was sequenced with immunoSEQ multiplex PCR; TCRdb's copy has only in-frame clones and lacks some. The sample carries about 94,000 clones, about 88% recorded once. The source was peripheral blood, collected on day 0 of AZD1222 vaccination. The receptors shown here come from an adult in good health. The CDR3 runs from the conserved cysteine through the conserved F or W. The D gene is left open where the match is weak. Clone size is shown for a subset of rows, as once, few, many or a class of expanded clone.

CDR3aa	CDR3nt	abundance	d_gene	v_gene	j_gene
CAWNQGNTGELFF	TGTGCCTGGAACCAGGGGAACACCGGGGAGCTGTTTTTT	.	.	TRBV30	TRBJ2-2
CASSSTGHRETQYF	TGTGCCAGCAGCTCCACCGGCCATAGGGAGACCCAGTACTTC	.	.	TRBV9	TRBJ2-5
CASSSGTSGYEQYF	TGTGCCAGCAGTTCCGGGACTAGCGGCTACGAGCAGTACTTC	.	TRBD2	TRBV6-2/TRBV6-3	TRBJ2-7
CASSPGTGGMNTEAFF	TGTGCCAGCTCTCCCGGGACAGGGGGCATGAACACTGAAGCTTTCTTT	.	TRBD1	TRBV18	TRBJ1-1
CASSATGTALEQYF	TGTGCCAGCAGCGCGACCGGGACAGCCCTCGAGCAGTACTTC	.	TRBD1	TRBV9	TRBJ2-7
CASSEGGRGYGYTF	TGTGCCAGCAGCGAAGGGGGACGAGGCTATGGCTACACCTTC	.	.	TRBV9	TRBJ1-2
CASTPRSGADTDTQYF	TGTGCCAGCACCCCTCGAAGCGGGGCTGATACAGATACGCAGTATTTT	.	TRBD2	TRBV7-8	TRBJ2-3
CASRTGGNSPLHF	TGTGCCTCTAGGACAGGGGGGAATTCACCCCTCCACTTT	.	TRBD1	TRBV30	TRBJ1-6
CSVDKSYGYTF	TGCAGCGTGGACAAGAGCTATGGCTACACCTTC	.	.	TRBV29-1	TRBJ1-2
CSAKGNTEAFF	TGCAGTGCTAAGGGGAACACTGAAGCTTTCTTT	.	.	TRBV20-1	TRBJ1-1
CASRLTGGRITGELFF	TGTGCCAGCAGATTGACAGGGGGCAGGATCACCGGGGAGCTGTTTTTT	.	TRBD1	TRBV7-9	TRBJ2-2
CASSPSQGRTEAFF	TGTGCCAGTAGTCCTTCCCAGGGGCGTACTGAAGCTTTCTTT	.	.	TRBV19	TRBJ1-1
CASGPGGGYGYTF	TGTGCCAGCGGCCCAGGGGGCGGGTATGGCTACACCTTC	.	TRBD1	TRBV7-9	TRBJ1-2
CASSPNSQAGTYEQYF	TGTGCCAGCTCACCTAATTCCCAGGCAGGGACTTACGAGCAGTACTTC	.	.	TRBV18	TRBJ2-7
CASSISAGSYEQYF	TGTGCCAGTAGTATCTCGGCAGGTTCCTACGAGCAGTACTTC	.	.	TRBV19	TRBJ2-7
CASSPGAANEKLFF	TGCGCCAGCAGCCCAGGGGCTGCTAATGAAAAACTGTTTTTT	once	.	TRBV5-1	TRBJ1-4
CASSLAGALEDTQYF	TGTGCCAGCAGCTTAGCGGGGGCGCTTGAGGATACGCAGTATTTT	few	.	TRBV7-9	TRBJ2-3
CASSLVSDFYTEAFF	TGTGCCAGCAGTTTAGTCTCGGACTTTTACACTGAAGCTTTCTTT	.	.	TRBV28	TRBJ1-1
CASSTGWSKGEAFF	TGTGCCAGCAGCACAGGGTGGTCGAAGGGTGAAGCTTTCTTT	.	.	TRBV7-2	TRBJ1-1
CASISNTEAFF	TGTGCCAGCATAAGTAACACTGAAGCTTTCTTT	.	.	TRBV3-1/TRBV3-2	TRBJ1-1
CASSRTGLSYEQYF	TGTGCCAGCAGTAGGACAGGGCTCTCCTACGAGCAGTACTTC	.	TRBD1	TRBV2	TRBJ2-7
CAIQGAGRAFF	TGTGCCATTCAAGGGGCGGGGAGAGCTTTCTTT	.	.	TRBV5-8	TRBJ1-1
CASSLQGAEQYF	TGCGCCAGCAGCTTGCAGGGGGCCGAGCAGTACTTC	.	TRBD1	TRBV5-1	TRBJ2-7
CASSQDEGGSSEAFF	TGCGCCAGCAGCCAAGATGAGGGGGGAAGTTCTGAAGCTTTCTTT	.	.	TRBV4-3	TRBJ1-1
CSVCTPLIGEAFF	TGCAGCGTTTGTACACCCCTAATTGGAGAAGCTTTCTTT	.	.	TRBV29-1	TRBJ1-1
CASSKDRGHYGYTF	TGTGCCAGCAGTAAGGACAGGGGGCACTATGGCTACACCTTC	.	TRBD1	TRBV2	TRBJ1-2
CASSQSPQNNQPQHF	TGTGCCAGCAGCCAGAGTCCACAGAACAATCAGCCCCAGCATTTT	.	.	TRBV3-1/TRBV3-2	TRBJ1-5
CASSYSLGPYGYTF	TGTGCCAGCAGTTACTCGTTGGGGCCCTATGGCTACACCTTC	.	.	TRBV6-5	TRBJ1-2
CSASDLSGVGPDTQYF	TGCAGTGCTAGTGACCTTAGCGGGGTTGGCCCAGATACGCAGTATTTT	.	TRBD2	TRBV20-1	TRBJ2-3